The source of this T cell receptor (beta chain) is a study of T cells after yellow fever vaccination (dated by TCRdb to between 2018 and 2021). About the study as a whole: The SMART-Seq v4 Ultra Low Input RNA kit was used to prepare libraries from fractions with low cell numbers. To follow T-cell clones before and after both primary and booster YFV17D yellow fever vaccination, bulk TCR alpha and beta repertoires underwent longitudinal sequencing. Two healthy male donors made up the cohort, one aged 18 to 30 years and the other aged 30 to 40 years. Blood was drawn at multiple timepoints before and after primary and secondary immunization, with bulk PBMC replicates and cell subsets isolated. Overall study results and their limits: The secondary T-cell response was weaker than the primary response but faster, peaking on day 5 instead of day 15. Most clones expanded after primary vaccination (approximately 97% of CD4 and around 88% of CD8) were re-detected after the booster, suggesting that broad memory maintenance occurred. Computational filtering was needed because FACS-sorted repertoires could contain abundant contaminating clonotypes from the bulk population. Only a couple of donors were included in the study, so the extent to which the findings can be generalized is limited. A small fraction of clonotypes appeared in both the CD4 and CD8 compartments, likely as a result of convergent recombination.

This clonotype was seen a few times. Its binding antigen is unknown. No much larger clonotype is one base removed from it; base qualities were not supplied. Including the terminal cysteine and phenylalanine, the CDR3 comprises 13 residues. Only CDR3 DNA is held: 39 bases, read in frame from base 1. The CDR1 and CDR2 encoded by the germline V gene are SGHVS and FNYEAQ. Deletion took 3 bases off V and 6 bases off J, with a span of 12 bases between the germline ends. The treatment or condition label here, explained by the study, means: live attenuated yellow fever vaccine strain. PBMCs were isolated from peripheral blood using a standard Ficoll-Paque protocol. CD4 and CD8 T-cell fractions were isolated with Dynabeads CD4 and CD8 positive selection kits. TriZol was used to extract RNA from bulk PBMCs, CD4 and CD8 fractions, and dextramer-positive and dextramer-negative fractions. Instrument on record: Illumina NovaSeq 6000. TCR cDNA was made using 5'RACE template switching, a step that added a universal primer site and unique molecular identifiers. Priming of cDNA synthesis was performed from both the TCR alpha and TCR beta constant segments. Two PCR steps were used to amplify libraries, with sample barcodes and sequencing adapters being added in the second step. Sequencing of the libraries was done on either Illumina HiSeq 2500 (2x100 bp) or NovaSeq (2x150 bp). As for the authors' bioinformatics: MIGEC handled demultiplexing of reads and collapsing into UMI consensus sequences, while MiXCR performed V(D)J alignment. Vaccine-responding clonotypes were defined with edgeR using replicate PBMC samples, requiring FDR below 0.01 and a log2 fold change above 5 up to day 15. Bulk clonotypes were assigned CD4 or CD8 identity according to which sequenced CD4 or CD8 repertoire held them at higher abundance. TCRdb trimmed public reads at Q25 via fastp, called clones via MiXCR and kept in-frame beta chains. Every distinct CDR3 protein forms one entry, paired with its most common genes and DNA. These V and J calls are TCRdb output, not the study's own analysis. This sample has some 160,000 distinct CDR3 sequences in its table, and approximately 9.7% of those were observed once. Clones ranked in the top ten supply approximately 35% of the sample.

This receptor was identified in a young man who received the YFV17D yellow fever vaccine. The rearranged chain carries TRBV7-6 and TRBJ2-7; the D segment might be TRBD1 or TRBD2, since each matches 5 bases. The sequenced sample was CD8+ T cells sorted from PBMCs, obtained 45 days after the yellow fever booster vaccination. The CDR3 protein is CASSLGTAVEQYF. The DNA is TGTGCCAGCAGCTTGGGGACCGCCGTCGAGCAGTACTTC.